This T cell receptor beta chain was sequenced in a study of T cell clonotyping in hematopoietic cell transplantation. Specified time point: recipient sample about 28 days before transplant, after cytoreduction. Study conclusions and caveats: Broader posttransplant TCR repertoire diversity was predicted by graft donor and pretransplant recipient Inverse Simpson Index values.

Per the germline V gene, CDR1 is SGHTA and CDR2 is FQGNSA. The CDR3 extends over 12 amino acids. Regarding this clone: No antigen is known for it. Relative to the germline gene, one junction end is altered; a read error may explain this.

Using immunoSEQ multiplex PCR, the repertoire was profiled, and TCRdb retains in-frame clones only, with some absent. The sample holds around 11,000 clones, around 86% seen once. This TCR was recovered from a woman in her forties or fifties with chronic myeloid leukemia. Some clones in this sample may be carry-over from other donors' samples. Sequenced here: peripheral blood mononuclear cells, sampled before stem cell transplant. The chain recombines TRBV7-2 with TRBJ1-1; 9 bases line up with TRBD1. Written as DNA, the CDR3 is TGTGCCAGCAGCCCAGGGACAGGGACTCAACTCTTT. It translates to CASSPGTGTQLF.